This T cell receptor (beta chain) is from a study of blood T cell repertoires in COVID-19. V was shortened by 0 bases and J by 5 bases, with 13 bases between the two germline ends. Per the germline V gene, CDR1 is LNHNV and CDR2 is YYDKDF (reference sequence). The CDR3 consists of 15 residues. Generated by immunoSEQ multiplex PCR, the TCRdb table keeps only in-frame clones and is missing some. The table lists roughly 300,000 clones, 80% to 90% of them singletons. The clonotype originates from a young man who had recovered from COVID-19. Sequencing was performed on peripheral blood. V usage is TRBV15 and J usage is TRBJ1-2; perhaps TRBD1 as D (5 bases). The CDR3 spells CATSREVAGRYGYTF. In nucleotides, the CDR3 is TGTGCCACCAGCAGAGAGGTCGCAGGGCGGTATGGCTACACCTTC.